Reported below is one T cell receptor (beta chain). An end of the junction differs from the germline gene, which may be a read error. This sample was taken from a study of cytomegalovirus exposure and HLA in healthy donors. Researchers ran the PCR with 60 Vbeta and 13 Jbeta primers. TCRdb's table, derived via immunoSEQ multiplex PCR, lists solely in-frame clones and lacks some. Altogether 110,000 or so clones are present, about 80% being singletons, with the ten largest covering approximately 2.6%. The CDR3 length is 15 residues. Looked up from germline, CDR1 is GTSNPN and CDR2 is SVGIG (reference sequence).

The clonotype comes from a female donor in good health and CMV-seronegative. Sequencing was performed on PBMCs. The chain uses TRBV30 and TRBJ2-5; D is possibly TRBD1 (5 bases). The CDR3: CAWSVVTGGAYEQHF. CDR3 DNA sequence: TGTGCCTGGAGTGTAGTCACAGGTGGGGCTTACGAGCAGCACTTC.